Presented here are 5 T cell receptor beta chains from one specimen sequenced in a study of cytomegalovirus exposure and HLA in healthy donors. PCR employed 60 Vbeta and 13 Jbeta primers. Clones were sequenced by immunoSEQ multiplex PCR, and TCRdb holds only the in-frame ones, with some missing. The sample lists about 130,000 clones; 75% to 90% were seen once. Sequencing was carried out using PBMCs. The receptors stem from a man in his thirties or forties in good health and CMV-seropositive.

The rearrangement joins TRBV10-3 to TRBJ2-3; 9 bases are shared with TRBD2. The ends lost 4 bases at V and 5 bases at J; junction bases unmatched: 10. The CDR3 has 16 amino acids. CDR1 and CDR2 (germline): ENHRY, SYGVKD. The CDR3 is CAISASGGGAQDTQYF. The CDR3 DNA is TGTGCCATCAGTGCCTCAGGCGGGGGGGCCCAAGATACGCAGTATTTT.

The gene calls are TRBV19 and TRBJ1-1; TRBD1 matches at 7 bases. V was clipped by 3 bases and J by 4 bases; unmatched bases: 14. The CDR3 length is 17 residues. The germline V gene has CDR1 LNHDA and CDR2 SQIVND (reference sequence). The CDR3 nucleotides are TGTGCCAGTAGTATTTTGTCGGCAGGGGGTACGGGCACTGAAGCTTTCTTT. Translation: CASSILSAGGTGTEAFF. The complete variable domain, with remaining parts taken from reference TRBV19 and TRBJ1-1, reads DGGITQSPKYLFRKEGQNVTLSCEQNLNHDAMYWYRQDPGQGLRLIYYSQIVNDFQKGDIAEGYSVSREKKESFPLTVTSAQKNPTAFYLCASSILSAGGTGTEAFFGQGTRLTVV.

The chain joins TRBV5-1 to TRBJ2-5, with D tentatively TRBD2 (6 bases). The CDR3 spans 13 residues. With 1 base removed from V and 4 bases from J, the gap between germline ends came to 8 bases. CDR1 is SGHRS, CDR2 YFSETQ, per germline. The CDR3 region is CASSLSGVETQYF. In DNA form, the CDR3 reads TGCGCCAGCAGCTTGTCGGGGGTAGAGACCCAGTACTTC.

The V and J genes are TRBV12-5 and TRBJ2-7; D perhaps matches TRBD1 (7 bases). This CDR3 is built from 20 residues. V was trimmed by 5 bases and J by 3 bases, leaving 32 bases between them. The germline CDR1 and CDR2 sequences are LGHNT and FRNRAP. Written as DNA, the CDR3 is TGTGCTAGTGGTCCATCTCAGACAGGGTTAGGCGGGGTGGGTTACTACGAGCAGTACTTC. It translates to CASGPSQTGLGGVGYYEQYF.

V usage is TRBV18 and J usage is TRBJ1-1; unclear D gene. This CDR3 has 13 amino acids. The V and J ends lost 4 bases and 1 base respectively, with 7 bases between them. Germline-derived CDR1 and CDR2 are KGHSH and LQKENI. The CDR3 sequence is CASSQQWNTEAFF. CDR3 nucleotide sequence: TGTGCCAGCTCACAACAGTGGAACACTGAAGCTTTCTTT. Filled out from reference TRBV18 and TRBJ1-1, the complete variable domain reads NAGVMQNPRHLVRRRGQEARLRCSPMKGHSHVYWYRQLPEEGLKFMVYLQKENIIDESGMPKERFSAEFPKEGPSILRIQQVVRGDSAAYFCASSQQWNTEAFFGQGTRLTVV.